This is a list of T cell receptor beta chains from one sample in a study of T cells in Graves' hyperthyroidism and ophthalmopathy. MiXCR, applied by TCRdb to the multiplex PCR reads, yields one record per CDR3 protein. The table includes 600,000 to 800,000 distinct CDR3 sequences, around a third detected once. Sequenced input: blood. The receptors originated from a middle-aged woman with Graves' hyperthyroidism. CDR3s include the opening cysteine and the closing phenylalanine or tryptophan. A D gene is named only where the DNA matches it firmly. Clone size appears in some rows only: once, few, many, or a class for an expanded clone.

abundance: NA
j_gene: TRBJ2-2
v_gene: TRBV6-5
d_gene: NA
CDR3aa: CASSFGLFGELFF
CDR3nt: TGTGCCAGCAGTTTCGGACTTTTCGGGGAGCTGTTTTTT

abundance: many
j_gene: TRBJ2-7
v_gene: TRBV7-2
d_gene: TRBD1
CDR3aa: CASSFVGGTGAHEQYF
CDR3nt: TGTGCCAGCAGCTTTGTCGGTGGGACAGGGGCCCACGAGCAGTACTTC

abundance: many
j_gene: TRBJ1-1
v_gene: TRBV12-3/TRBV12-4
d_gene: TRBD1
CDR3aa: CASIRQGSTEAFF
CDR3nt: TGTGCCAGCATCAGACAGGGGAGCACTGAAGCTTTCTTT

abundance: many
j_gene: TRBJ1-1
v_gene: TRBV20-1
d_gene: TRBD1
CDR3aa: CSASVPSGGAAEAFF
CDR3nt: TGCAGTGCTAGCGTACCCTCAGGGGGCGCGGCTGAAGCTTTCTTT

abundance: NA
j_gene: TRBJ1-2
v_gene: TRBV7-2
d_gene: NA
CDR3aa: CASSQTGTNYGYTF
CDR3nt: TGTGCCAGCAGCCAAACCGGGACTAACTATGGCTACACCTTC

abundance: few
j_gene: TRBJ1-1
v_gene: TRBV6-5
d_gene: TRBD1
CDR3aa: CASSYGWGQGGNTEAFF
CDR3nt: TGTGCCAGCAGTTACGGATGGGGACAGGGCGGGAACACTGAAGCTTTCTTT

abundance: many
j_gene: TRBJ1-2
v_gene: TRBV10-3
d_gene: NA
CDR3aa: CAISVSQNYGYTF
CDR3nt: TGTGCCATCAGTGTGTCCCAGAACTATGGCTACACCTTC

abundance: many
j_gene: TRBJ1-3
v_gene: TRBV7-9
d_gene: NA
CDR3aa: CASSLDAVGTGNTIYF
CDR3nt: TGTGCCAGCAGCTTAGACGCCGTCGGGACTGGAAACACCATATATTTT

abundance: NA
j_gene: TRBJ1-3
v_gene: TRBV25-1
d_gene: NA
CDR3aa: CASSAPTAASGNTIYF
CDR3nt: TGTGCCAGCAGTGCCCCGACGGCAGCCTCTGGAAACACCATATATTTT

abundance: many
j_gene: TRBJ2-7
v_gene: TRBV20-1
d_gene: NA
CDR3aa: CSAGEGTLSYEQYF
CDR3nt: TGCAGTGCCGGCGAGGGAACCCTATCCTACGAGCAGTACTTC

abundance: NA
j_gene: TRBJ2-5
v_gene: TRBV20-1
d_gene: TRBD2
CDR3aa: CSAGGGLAGAHQETQYF
CDR3nt: TGCAGTGCAGGTGGGGGACTAGCGGGGGCCCACCAAGAGACCCAGTACTTC

abundance: NA
j_gene: TRBJ2-6
v_gene: TRBV10-3
d_gene: NA
CDR3aa: CAISGGTAGANVLTF
CDR3nt: TGTGCCATCAGTGGCGGGACCGCTGGGGCCAACGTCCTGACTTTC

abundance: NA
j_gene: TRBJ2-3
v_gene: TRBV2
d_gene: NA
CDR3aa: CASNGAGDTRYF
CDR3nt: TGTGCCAGCAACGGGGCAGGGGATACGCGGTATTTT

abundance: many
j_gene: TRBJ2-7
v_gene: TRBV12-3/TRBV12-4
d_gene: NA
CDR3aa: CASSFVGNEQYF
CDR3nt: TGTGCCAGCAGTTTTGTTGGAAACGAGCAGTACTTC

abundance: many
j_gene: TRBJ1-4
v_gene: TRBV5-8
d_gene: TRBD1
CDR3aa: CASSSGQGLEKLFF
CDR3nt: TGTGCCAGCAGCTCCGGACAGGGTTTAGAAAAACTGTTTTTT

abundance: many
j_gene: TRBJ2-7
v_gene: TRBV7-2
d_gene: TRBD2
CDR3aa: CASSSPGLAVEQYF
CDR3nt: TGTGCCAGCAGCTCACCGGGACTAGCGGTCGAGCAGTACTTC

abundance: NA
j_gene: TRBJ2-7
v_gene: TRBV6-2/TRBV6-3
d_gene: NA
CDR3aa: CASSSGLRRLYEQYF
CDR3nt: TGTGCCAGCAGTTCTGGACTCAGACGACTATACGAGCAGTACTTC

abundance: NA
j_gene: TRBJ1-4
v_gene: TRBV7-2
d_gene: NA
CDR3aa: CASSQSRLTQAEKLFF
CDR3nt: TGTGCCAGCAGCCAAAGTAGATTAACTCAAGCCGAAAAACTGTTTTTT

abundance: once
j_gene: TRBJ2-7
v_gene: TRBV6-5
d_gene: TRBD2
CDR3aa: CASNPGPSGYEQYF
CDR3nt: TGTGCCAGCAACCCGGGTCCTAGCGGTTACGAGCAGTACTTC

abundance: NA
j_gene: TRBJ2-7
v_gene: TRBV12-3/TRBV12-4
d_gene: TRBD1
CDR3aa: CASSRTGGEDPYEQYF
CDR3nt: TGTGCCAGCAGTCGGACAGGGGGCGAGGACCCCTACGAGCAGTACTTC

abundance: NA
j_gene: TRBJ1-5
v_gene: TRBV6-2/TRBV6-3
d_gene: NA
CDR3aa: CASSTDRRNQPQHF
CDR3nt: TGTGCCAGCAGTACCGACAGGAGAAATCAGCCCCAGCATTTT

abundance: many
j_gene: TRBJ2-7
v_gene: TRBV7-9
d_gene: NA
CDR3aa: CASSSLGGGSPYEQYF
CDR3nt: TGTGCCAGCAGTTCGCTTGGTGGAGGGTCCCCCTACGAGCAGTACTTC

abundance: NA
j_gene: TRBJ1-1
v_gene: TRBV2
d_gene: TRBD1
CDR3aa: CASSQTGALLVAFF
CDR3nt: TGTGCCAGCAGTCAGACAGGGGCTCTTTTAGTGGCTTTCTTT

abundance: few
j_gene: TRBJ2-3
v_gene: TRBV7-8
d_gene: NA
CDR3aa: CASSGGAGGGGTQYF
CDR3nt: TGTGCCAGCAGCGGGGGGGCAGGGGGTGGTGGTACGCAGTATTTT

abundance: many
j_gene: TRBJ1-2
v_gene: TRBV29-1
d_gene: NA
CDR3aa: CSVETNYGYTF
CDR3nt: TGCAGCGTTGAGACGAACTATGGCTACACCTTC

abundance: NA
j_gene: TRBJ1-2
v_gene: TRBV10-3
d_gene: TRBD1
CDR3aa: CAISETGGNNYGYTF
CDR3nt: TGTGCCATCAGTGAAACAGGGGGAAACAACTATGGCTACACCTTC

abundance: many
j_gene: TRBJ2-7
v_gene: TRBV12-3/TRBV12-4
d_gene: NA
CDR3aa: CASSLGGSSEQYF
CDR3nt: TGTGCCAGCAGTTTGGGAGGATCTAGCGAGCAGTACTTC

abundance: many
j_gene: TRBJ2-7
v_gene: TRBV20-1
d_gene: TRBD1
CDR3aa: CSAKKPGQGMREQYF
CDR3nt: TGCAGTGCCAAGAAACCGGGACAGGGGATGAGGGAGCAGTACTTC

abundance: many
j_gene: TRBJ2-7
v_gene: TRBV7-2
d_gene: NA
CDR3aa: CASSSGYGEQYF
CDR3nt: TGTGCCAGCAGTTCAGGGTACGGCGAGCAGTACTTC

abundance: many
j_gene: TRBJ1-3
v_gene: TRBV29-1
d_gene: NA
CDR3aa: CSVVGAGNTIYF
CDR3nt: TGCAGCGTTGTCGGTGCTGGAAACACCATATATTTT

abundance: once
j_gene: TRBJ2-1
v_gene: TRBV7-2
d_gene: TRBD2
CDR3aa: CASSLAGLAGGLEQFF
CDR3nt: TGTGCCAGCAGCTTAGCTGGGCTAGCGGGGGGGCTTGAGCAGTTCTTC

abundance: many
j_gene: TRBJ1-6
v_gene: TRBV5-8
d_gene: NA
CDR3aa: CASSLEGERSNSPLHF
CDR3nt: TGTGCCAGCAGCTTGGAGGGCGAGAGGTCCAATTCACCCCTCCACTTT

abundance: many
j_gene: TRBJ2-5
v_gene: TRBV29-1
d_gene: TRBD1
CDR3aa: CSVDDTGGRETQYF
CDR3nt: TGCAGCGTTGATGATACAGGGGGCCGAGAGACCCAGTACTTC

abundance: many
j_gene: TRBJ1-1
v_gene: TRBV10-3
d_gene: TRBD1
CDR3aa: CATTGQGGAFF
CDR3nt: TGTGCCACAACTGGACAGGGCGGAGCTTTCTTT

abundance: many
j_gene: TRBJ1-5
v_gene: TRBV19
d_gene: NA
CDR3aa: CASSIRREYQPQHF
CDR3nt: TGTGCCAGTAGTATTCGGCGGGAGTACCAGCCCCAGCATTTT

abundance: NA
j_gene: TRBJ1-1
v_gene: TRBV6-5
d_gene: NA
CDR3aa: CASSWGEKTEAFF
CDR3nt: TGTGCCAGTTCATGGGGGGAGAAAACTGAAGCTTTCTTT

abundance: many
j_gene: TRBJ1-4
v_gene: TRBV2
d_gene: NA
CDR3aa: CASRATAEELFF
CDR3nt: TGTGCCAGCAGGGCGACAGCTGAGGAACTGTTTTTT

abundance: NA
j_gene: TRBJ2-2
v_gene: TRBV19
d_gene: NA
CDR3aa: CASGVLVAGAPGELFF
CDR3nt: TGTGCCAGTGGGGTCCTAGTAGCAGGGGCGCCCGGGGAGCTGTTTTTT

abundance: NA
j_gene: TRBJ2-7
v_gene: TRBV4-3
d_gene: TRBD2
CDR3aa: CASSQVAGEGEQYF
CDR3nt: TGCGCCAGCAGCCAAGTAGCGGGAGAAGGCGAGCAGTACTTC

abundance: many
j_gene: TRBJ1-2
v_gene: TRBV6-5
d_gene: NA
CDR3aa: CASSYRGVYGYTF
CDR3nt: TGTGCCAGCAGTTACCGGGGGGTCTATGGCTACACCTTC

abundance: many
j_gene: TRBJ1-6
v_gene: TRBV5-1
d_gene: NA
CDR3aa: CASSLTDRDSPLHF
CDR3nt: TGCGCCAGCAGCTTAACGGACCGCGATTCACCCCTCCACTTT

abundance: NA
j_gene: TRBJ2-3
v_gene: TRBV19
d_gene: NA
CDR3aa: CASSRTRTGGTDTQYF
CDR3nt: TGTGCCAGTAGCCGAACCCGGACTGGTGGAACAGATACGCAGTATTTT